Listed here are 29 T cell receptor beta chains from one sample, sequenced in a study of cytomegalovirus exposure and HLA in healthy donors. Both 60 Vbeta primers and 13 Jbeta primers went into the PCR. TCRdb's copy holds only in-frame clones and misses some; the assay was immunoSEQ multiplex PCR. The profile covers about 260,000 clones, with under 80% appearing a single time and about 2.2% taken by the ten largest. Sequenced sample: PBMCs. The receptors originated from a female donor in good health and CMV-seronegative.

This clone was counted only a few times. The chain joins TRBV2 to TRBJ2-2; 7 bases map to TRBD1. This CDR3 contains 16 residues. The germline CDR1 and CDR2 sequences are SNHLY and FYNNEI. With V trimmed by 11 bases and J by 3 bases, 15 bases remained unmatched. The CDR3 DNA is TGTGCCCAATCGAGGGGGCGCGACACTTACACCGGGGAGCTGTTTTTT. This codes for CAQSRGRDTYTGELFF.

This clone is a singleton in its sample. CDR3 DNA: TGTGCCAGCAGTGACCCCGCGGGGGGGTCGGGGGAGCTGTTTTTT. Residues: CASSDPAGGSGELFF. The rearrangement links TRBV25-1 to TRBJ2-2; 9 bases map to TRBD2. The length of the CDR3 is 15 residues. Germline trimming cut 3 bases from V and 8 bases from J; bases unmatched to any gene: 7. Germline CDR1 reads MGHDK; CDR2 reads SYGVNS.

The genes are TRBV27 and TRBJ1-2; 11 nucleotides agree with TRBD1. CDR3 length: 15 residues. Germline CDR1 MNHEY, CDR2 SMNVEV (reference sequence). V gave up 0 bases and J gave up 7 bases; unmatched junction bases: 4. CDR3 region: CASSLSYGTGGGYTF. CDR3 bases: TGTGCCAGCAGTTTATCGTACGGGACAGGGGGTGGCTACACCTTC.

The J gene is TRBJ2-1, the V gene TRBV2, with TRBD2 matching 7 bases. V gave up 9 bases and J gave up 4 bases; unmatched junction bases: 6. The V gene's germline CDR1 is SNHLY and CDR2 FYNNEI. The CDR3 runs 13 residues. CDR3 amino acids: CASTTSPYNEQFF. Here the CDR3 DNA reads TGTGCCAGTACGACTAGCCCTTACAATGAGCAGTTCTTC. The full variable domain, in which reference TRBV2 and TRBJ2-1 provide the parts outside the CDR3, is EPEVTQTPSHQVTQMGQEVILRCVPISNHLYFYWYRQILGQKVEFLVSFYNNEISEKSEIFDDQFSVERPDGSNFTLKIRSTKLEDSAMYFCASTTSPYNEQFFGPGTRLTVL.

The chain has TRBV10-3 and TRBJ2-7; 12 bases line up with TRBD1. This CDR3 comprises 14 residues. V was clipped by 4 bases and J by 5 bases; unmatched bases: 3. CDR1 is ENHRY and CDR2 is SYGVKD in the germline V gene. The CDR3 reads CAISVGQGAHEQYF. DNA of the CDR3: TGTGCCATCAGTGTGGGACAGGGGGCCCACGAGCAGTACTTC.

This clone was seen only a few times. J is TRBJ2-6 and V is TRBV19, with unresolved D. This CDR3 is 15 amino acids long. Trimming removed 3 bases at V and 4 bases at J, with 10 bases between. Germline V CDR1 and CDR2: LNHDA, SQIVND (reference sequence). In DNA, the CDR3 is TGTGCCAGTAGTATTAGTGCGTCGGGGGCCAACGTCCTGACTTTC. Protein sequence: CASSISASGANVLTF.

The rearrangement uses TRBV5-4 and TRBJ2-1; 11 bases are shared with TRBD2. This CDR3 contains 17 residues. Germline loops: CDR1 SGHNT, CDR2 YYREEE (reference sequence). V lost 4 bases to trimming and J lost 7 bases; unmatched junction nucleotides: 13. The CDR3 loop is CASSPYSGRALLNEQFF. The DNA for the CDR3 is TGTGCCAGCAGCCCGTATAGCGGGAGGGCCCTCTTGAATGAGCAGTTCTTC.

The V gene is TRBV7-9, the J gene TRBJ1-2; TRBD1 matches at 8 bases. The length of the CDR3 is 16 residues. Trimming took 4 bases from V and 3 from J; bases not matched to a gene: 10. Germline V gene lookup returns CDR1 SEHNR and CDR2 FQNEAQ (reference sequence). The CDR3 loop reads CASSSQAATGDYGYTF. The CDR3 DNA is TGTGCCAGCAGCTCCCAAGCCGCGACAGGGGACTATGGCTACACCTTC.

The rearrangement uses TRBV5-4 and TRBJ1-2, with D unclear. Germline values: CDR1 SGHNT, CDR2 YYREEE (reference sequence). The CDR3 has 13 residues. Trimming took off 1 base at V and 3 bases at J, with 7 bases between the two ends. CDR3 sequence (DNA): TGTGCCAGCAGCTTGATCCTCGACTATGGCTACACCTTC. Translated, it gives CASSLILDYGYTF.

The V gene is TRBV6-5, the J gene TRBJ2-7; D not resolved. The germline gives CDR1 MNHEY, CDR2 SVGAGI. Trimming pared 2 bases from V and 6 bases from J, leaving 17 bases between. The CDR3 has 15 residues. As DNA, the CDR3 is TGTGCCAGCAGTTACGAGCCCGCAGGTACGAGCGAGCAGTACTTC. Translating it yields CASSYEPAGTSEQYF.

This clone was detected a few times. The chain combines TRBV5-1 with TRBJ2-2; TRBD2 agrees at 10 bases. With 4 bases clipped from V and 6 bases from J, the junction kept 9 bases outside the gene matches. The CDR3 loop spans 16 amino acids. CDR1 is SGHRS and CDR2 is YFSETQ in the germline V gene. In nucleotides, the CDR3 is TGCGCCAGCAGCGTAGTAGCGGGAGGAGTCGCCGGGGAGCTGTTTTTT. This codes for CASSVVAGGVAGELFF.

This clone is a singleton in its sample. The J gene is TRBJ1-3, the V gene TRBV5-4; TRBD1 aligns across 8 bases. The CDR3 has 14 residues. Germline CDR1 is SGHNT and CDR2 is YYREEE (reference sequence). Unmatched junction bases numbered 4, after V lost 4 bases and J lost 4 bases. The CDR3 DNA sequence: TGTGCCAGCAGCCTGACAGGGGTCGGAAACACCATATATTTT. This codes for CASSLTGVGNTIYF.

The rearrangement links TRBV6-1 to TRBJ1-6, with TRBD1 matching over 8 bases. With V trimmed by 5 bases and J by 10 bases, 7 bases remained unmatched. This CDR3 has 14 amino acids. The germline CDR1 and CDR2 sequences are MNHNS and SASEGT. The CDR3 DNA reads TGTGCCAGCAGTAGGGGCACAGGGGGATCACCCCTCCACTTT. It is translated as CASSRGTGGSPLHF.

The V and J genes are TRBV28 and TRBJ1-2; D gene uncertain. Germline CDR1 and CDR2: MDHEN and SYDVKM. Trimming pared 6 bases from V and 4 bases from J, leaving 12 bases between. There are 13 residues in the CDR3. For the CDR3, the DNA is TGTGCCAGCAGCCTCCGGGTCGGCTATGGCTACACCTTC. Protein product: CASSLRVGYGYTF.

This clone appeared once. The chain combines TRBV7-9 with TRBJ2-1; 9 bases align to TRBD1. The CDR3 length is 15 residues. After removal of 5 bases from V and 9 bases from J, the junction contained 11 bases not matched to a gene. Germline values: CDR1 SEHNR, CDR2 FQNEAQ (reference sequence). CDR3 DNA: TGTGCCAGCAGCCCTAGGACAGGGGCAGGGGTTGAGCAGTTCTTC. Its translation is CASSPRTGAGVEQFF.

V usage is TRBV7-9 and J usage is TRBJ2-1; 12 nucleotides line up with TRBD2. Trimming removed 6 bases from V and 7 bases from J; junction bases left unmatched: 7. CDR1 SEHNR and CDR2 FQNEAQ come from the germline V gene (reference sequence). This CDR3 has 15 residues. This CDR3 is CASRSSGRAANEQFF. The CDR3 DNA follows: TGTGCCAGCAGATCTAGCGGGAGGGCCGCGAATGAGCAGTTCTTC.

V is TRBV9 and J is TRBJ2-7; 8 bases are a match to TRBD1. This CDR3 spans 14 amino acids. Germline CDR1 SGDLS, CDR2 YYNGEE. The J segment lost 3 bases and the V segment lost 3 bases, leaving 5 bases of the junction unmatched. Here the CDR3 DNA reads TGTGCCAGCAGCGCCCGGGACAGGAGCTACGAGCAGTACTTC. As protein: CASSARDRSYEQYF. The full variable domain, in which reference TRBV9 and TRBJ2-7 provide the parts outside the CDR3, is DSGVTQTPKHLITATGQRVTLRCSPRSGDLSVYWYQQSLDQGLQFLIQYYNGEERAKGNILERFSAQQFPDLHSELNLSSLELGDSALYFCASSARDRSYEQYFGPGTRLTVT.

With regard to this clone: At one end the junction does not follow the germline gene, possibly because of a read error. The rearrangement joins TRBV7-9 to TRBJ2-3; possibly TRBD2 for D (6 bases). Germline loops: CDR1 SEHNR, CDR2 FQNEAQ (reference sequence). This CDR3 region has 15 residues. CDR3 sequence (DNA): TGTGCCAGCAGCCCACCCGGGAGCGGCACAGGTACGCAGTATTTT. It codes for CASSPPGSGTGTQYF.

The chain uses TRBV6-4 and TRBJ2-5; a weak D match, TRBD2 (5 bases). V shed 5 bases and J shed 3 bases, with 16 bases lying between them. This CDR3 contains 15 residues. Germline-derived CDR1 and CDR2 are MRHNA and SNTAGT. The CDR3 region is CASSHPRSSEETQYF. CDR3 nucleotides: TGTGCCAGCAGTCACCCTAGGAGTAGCGAAGAGACCCAGTACTTC.

The chain joins TRBV7-6 to TRBJ2-7, with D perhaps matching TRBD1 (5 bases). V was shortened by 1 base and J by 4 bases, with 17 bases between the two germline ends. The CDR3 consists of 16 residues. The germline gives CDR1 SGHVS, CDR2 FNYEAQ. The CDR3 nucleotides read TGTGCCAGCAGCTTAGAGGATGACTCACAGGCGTACGAGCAGTACTTC. This encodes CASSLEDDSQAYEQYF.

This clone was detected only a few times. The chain uses TRBV9 and TRBJ2-5; 8 positions agree with TRBD2. Germline CDR1 is SGDLS and CDR2 is YYNGEE. V shed 4 bases, J shed 0 bases, and the junction held 14 bases outside the gene matches. This CDR3 has 18 residues. CDR3 residues: CASSPLAGTRLYQETQYF. The CDR3 DNA reads TGTGCCAGCAGCCCCTTAGCGGGAACCCGATTGTACCAAGAGACCCAGTACTTC.

V and J are TRBV5-1 and TRBJ1-3; 8 positions agree with TRBD1. The length of the CDR3 is 16 residues. Germline CDR1 reads SGHRS; CDR2 reads YFSETQ. The ends lost 4 bases at V and 3 bases at J; junction bases unmatched: 9. The CDR3, as DNA: TGCGCCAGCAGCCGGACAGGGCCCACTGATGGAAACACCATATATTTT. This gives the protein CASSRTGPTDGNTIYF. The entire variable domain, with the rest obtained from reference TRBV5-1 and TRBJ1-3, is as follows: KAGVTQTPRYLIKTRGQQVTLSCSPISGHRSVSWYQQTPGQGLQFLFEYFSETQRNKGNFPGRFSGRQFSNSRSEMNVSTLELGDSALYLCASSRTGPTDGNTIYFGEGSWLTVV.

The CDR3 DNA reads as TGTGCCAACCACGGGGGGGGCAGGGCCACAGATACGCAGTATTTT. This encodes CANHGGGRATDTQYF. The chain carries TRBV27 and TRBJ2-3; 8 nucleotides align to TRBD2. This CDR3 contains 15 residues. V lost 10 bases and J lost 2; bases outside the gene matches: 11. The germline gives CDR1 MNHEY, CDR2 SMNVEV (reference sequence).

The V and J genes are TRBV27 and TRBJ2-3, with 11 bases identical to TRBD2. CDR3 length: 18 amino acids. Trimming removed 5 bases from V and 1 base from J; junction bases left unmatched: 11. Germline V gene sequence: CDR1 MNHEY, CDR2 SMNVEV (reference sequence). The CDR3 loop is CASSRGGLAVHGTDTQYF. The CDR3 DNA sequence: TGTGCCAGCAGTCGAGGGGGACTAGCGGTTCACGGCACAGATACGCAGTATTTT.

This chain joins TRBV18 and TRBJ2-7; 12 bases are a match to TRBD1. V lost 6 bases, J lost 6 bases, and 9 bases stayed unmatched. The CDR3 runs 15 residues. CDR1 KGHSH and CDR2 LQKENI come from the germline V gene. CDR3 region: CASSQPGQGAREQYF. In DNA form, the CDR3 reads TGTGCCAGCTCTCAACCGGGACAGGGGGCGCGCGAGCAGTACTTC.

This clone is a singleton in its sample. The chain uses TRBV5-1 and TRBJ2-5, with 10 bases matching TRBD1. The J call may be faulty, since TRBJ2-7 better matches the DNA end. Per germline, CDR1 SGHRS and CDR2 YFSETQ. The CDR3 loop spans 14 amino acids. In nucleotides, the CDR3 is TGCGCCAGCAGCCAAGGGACAGGGGTGATCGAGCAGTACTTC. Its translation is CASSQGTGVIEQYF.

This rearrangement joins TRBV5-1 to TRBJ2-2; 7 nucleotides agree with TRBD2. CDR3 length equals 15 residues. The ends lost 4 bases at V and 5 bases at J; junction bases unmatched: 8. The germline gives CDR1 SGHRS, CDR2 YFSETQ. The CDR3, as DNA: TGCGCCAGCAGCCGCGGGAGTTCGGAAACCGGGGAGCTGTTTTTT. It codes for CASSRGSSETGELFF.

The CDR3 bases are TGTGCCAGCAGCTTAGTCGCGGGAGGAATCACAGATACGCAGTATTTT. Translation: CASSLVAGGITDTQYF. The gene calls are TRBV11-3 and TRBJ2-3; 8 bases line up with TRBD2. Germline V gene data show CDR1 as SGHNT and CDR2 as YENEEA. This CDR3 comprises 16 residues. After removal of 1 base from V and 2 bases from J, the junction contained 5 bases not matched to a gene.

Only one count was recorded for this clone. This chain joins TRBV10-2 and TRBJ2-3, with D tentatively TRBD2 (6 bases). This CDR3 spans 15 amino acids. V was trimmed by 4 bases and J by 1 base, leaving 12 bases between them. Germline CDR1 reads WSHSY; CDR2 reads SAAADI. Here the CDR3 reads CASSALSSGTDTQYF. The CDR3, as DNA: TGCGCCAGCAGTGCTTTGTCTAGCGGCACAGATACGCAGTATTTT.